The 10 T cell receptor beta chains below all came from one sample that was sequenced in a study of cytomegalovirus exposure and HLA in healthy donors. In the PCR, 60 Vbeta and 13 Jbeta primers were used. TCRdb's table, derived via immunoSEQ multiplex PCR, lists solely in-frame clones and lacks some. This sample has about 120,000 clones; approximately 80% occur once, and the top ten carry approximately 3.7%. What was sequenced was PBMCs. The receptors were gathered from a human donor in good health.

The rearrangement uses TRBV19 and TRBJ1-6; 8 bases align to TRBD1. The trim removed 7 bases at V and 6 bases at J, leaving 8 bases unmatched. The CDR3 totals 15 residues. The germline V gene encodes CDR1 LNHDA and CDR2 SQIVND (reference sequence). The CDR3 nucleotides read TGTGCCAGTACCTTCGACAGGGGTCTTAATTCACCCCTCCACTTT. Translation: CASTFDRGLNSPLHF.

This chain connects TRBV11-2 to TRBJ2-5, with TRBD2 as a possible D gene (5 bases). The DNA end lines up better with TRBJ2-7; the J call may be wrong. Germline CDR1 SGHAT, CDR2 FQNNGV. The CDR3 loop spans 15 amino acids. The CDR3 region is CASSLYTGGSYEQYF. The CDR3 nucleotides read TGTGCCAGCAGCTTGTACACGGGCGGGTCGTACGAGCAGTACTTC.

This chain links TRBV11-1 with TRBJ2-3; 15 bases match TRBD2. V lost 3 bases, J lost 2 bases, and 3 bases stayed unmatched. Germline CDR1 is SGHAT and CDR2 is FQDESV (reference sequence). This CDR3 region has 17 residues. In DNA form, the CDR3 reads TGTGCCAGCAGCTTGGGGACTAGCGGGAGGCTCACAGATACGCAGTATTTT. Protein product: CASSLGTSGRLTDTQYF. The whole variable domain, remainder taken from reference TRBV11-1 and TRBJ2-3, is EAEVAQSPRYKITEKSQAVAFWCDPISGHATLYWYRQILGQGPELLVQFQDESVVDDSQLPKDRFSAERLKGVDSTLKIQPAELGDSAMYLCASSLGTSGRLTDTQYFGPGTRLTVL.

Here the CDR3 DNA reads TGTGCCAGCAGTCCTTTGAGCGCCAATCAGCCCCAGCATTTT. Residues: CASSPLSANQPQHF. V gene TRBV28 combines with J gene TRBJ1-5; no reliable D call. Germline V gene sequence: CDR1 MDHEN, CDR2 SYDVKM. The V end lost 5 bases, the J end lost 3 bases, and 11 bases lay between the germline ends. This CDR3 spans 14 amino acids. The variable domain in full, completed from reference TRBV28 and TRBJ1-5, reads DVKVTQSSRYLVKRTGEKVFLECVQDMDHENMFWYRQDPGLGLRLIYFSYDVKMKEKGDIPEGYSVSREKKERFSLILESASTNQTSMYLCASSPLSANQPQHFGDGTRLSIL.

This clone was picked up a small number of times. The chain links TRBV6-1 to TRBJ2-7, with 9 nucleotides matching TRBD1. In germline, CDR1 is MNHNS, CDR2 SASEGT. The CDR3 has 14 amino acids. Trimming cost V 5 bases and J 6 bases; bases outside gene matches: 8. CDR3 sequence (DNA): TGTGCCAGCAGTCCACAGGGGGCCCTCGTCGAGCAGTACTTC. It encodes CASSPQGALVEQYF.

This clone has only one observation. The V gene is TRBV2, the J gene TRBJ2-1; a possible D gene is TRBD1 (5 bases). The CDR3 totals 10 residues. Germline values: CDR1 SNHLY, CDR2 FYNNEI. V gave up 5 bases and J gave up 9 bases, with 5 bases separating them. The CDR3 sequence: CASSRGEQFF. The CDR3 bases are TGTGCCAGCAGTAGGGGTGAGCAGTTCTTC.

The chain uses TRBV10-1 and TRBJ2-2; 12 bases are a match to TRBD2. Trimming removed 5 bases from V and 6 bases from J; junction bases left unmatched: 7. This CDR3 has 16 residues. Germline CDR1 and CDR2: WNHNN and SYGVQD (reference sequence). The CDR3 loop reads CASSSGLAGIAGELFF. CDR3 nucleotide sequence: TGCGCCAGCAGTTCCGGACTAGCGGGAATCGCCGGGGAGCTGTTTTTT.

This chain connects TRBV6-5 to TRBJ2-7; D remains unclear. The CDR3 length is 12 residues. Germline V gene lookup returns CDR1 MNHEY and CDR2 SVGAGI. Trimming pared 5 bases from V and 12 bases from J, leaving 17 bases between. CDR3 protein: CASSSPSGPRYF. Here the CDR3 DNA reads TGTGCCAGCAGTAGCCCATCAGGTCCGCGGTACTTC.

CDR3 sequence reads: CASSLGLAGSGSGELFF. The CDR3 DNA follows: TGTGCCAGCAGCTTAGGGCTAGCGGGTTCAGGGTCCGGGGAGCTGTTTTTT. J is TRBJ2-2 and V is TRBV7-2; 8 nucleotides match TRBD2. Trimming took 1 base from V and 6 from J; bases not matched to a gene: 10. The length of the CDR3 is 17 residues. In germline, CDR1 is SGHTA, CDR2 FQGNSA.

This chain uses TRBV28 with TRBJ2-7; 7 positions match TRBD1. The trim removed 10 bases at V and 3 bases at J, leaving 9 bases unmatched. The CDR3 is 13 amino acids. Germline V gives CDR1 MDHEN, CDR2 SYDVKM. CDR3 in amino acids: CATTRGQVYEQYF. The DNA of the CDR3 is TGTGCCACCACCCGAGGACAGGTCTACGAGCAGTACTTC.